A selection of T cell receptor beta chains follows, all from one sample in a study of cytomegalovirus exposure and HLA in healthy donors. Only in-frame clones appear in the TCRdb table, and some are missing; sequencing was by immunoSEQ multiplex PCR. The table for this sample gives 130,000 to 150,000 clones. Input material: PBMCs. The receptors originated from a woman in her fifties or sixties in good health and CMV-seronegative. Each CDR3 is given with its conserved first and last residue. A D gene is named only where the DNA matches it firmly.

V gene	J gene	D gene	CDR3 DNA	CDR3 protein
TRBV4-3	TRBJ2-1	NA	TGCGCCAGCAGCCAGGACACAGGCACGCCACGATACAATGAGCAGTTCTTC	CASSQDTGTPRYNEQFF
TRBV27	TRBJ1-5	TRBD1	TGTGCCAGCAGTACGACAGGGGGCGGTCAGCCCCAGCATTTT	CASSTTGGGQPQHF
TRBV18	TRBJ2-7	NA	TGTGCCAGCTCACCAGGGGCGGACTACGAGCAGTACTTC	CASSPGADYEQYF
TRBV27	TRBJ1-2	TRBD1	TGTGCCAGCAGCCCCGAGAGACAGGGGGCGAGGTATGGCTACACCTTC	CASSPERQGARYGYTF
TRBV7-8	TRBJ2-5	TRBD1	TGTGCCAGCAGCCAGGGGACAGTACAAGAGACCCAGTACTTC	CASSQGTVQETQYF
TRBV5-4	TRBJ1-2	TRBD1	TGTGCCAGCAGCCCCGGGACAGGCTATGGCTACACCTTC	CASSPGTGYGYTF
TRBV6-1	TRBJ2-3	TRBD1	TGTGCCAGCAGCAGGGACAGGGAAAGGGCAGATACGCAGTATTTT	CASSRDRERADTQYF
TRBV27	TRBJ2-5	TRBD1	TGTGCCAGCAGTTTAGCCCGGACAGGGGAGACCCAGTACTTC	CASSLARTGETQYF
TRBV5-1	TRBJ2-1	NA	TGCGCCAGCAGCATTACAGAGAACAATGAGCAGTTCTTC	CASSITENNEQFF
TRBV5-4	TRBJ2-7	TRBD2	TGTGCCAGCAGCTTGGCAGGGCGGGAGACCTACGAGCAGTACTTC	CASSLAGRETYEQYF
TRBV5-1	TRBJ1-5	TRBD1	TGCGCCAGCCGGACAGGCCACGATCAGCCCCAGCATTTT	CASRTGHDQPQHF
TRBV6-5	TRBJ2-2	NA	TGTGCCAGCAGTTACTCCCGGCAGGCCTACACCGGGGAGCTGTTTTTT	CASSYSRQAYTGELFF
TRBV7-6	TRBJ2-7	NA	TGTGCCAGCAGCACCCTGTATGGGCGCACCTACGAGCAGTACTTC	CASSTLYGRTYEQYF
TRBV7-3	TRBJ2-7	TRBD2	TGTGCCAGCAGCGCCTCAGCCCCGGGGACGTCCGGGGGGGAGCAGTACTTC	CASSASAPGTSGGEQYF
TRBV5-1	TRBJ2-7	NA	TGCGCCAGCAGCTTGGCCGGGGAATCCGGGCAGTACTTC	CASSLAGESGQYF
TRBV5-8	TRBJ1-5	TRBD1	TGTGCCAGCAGCATAGGACAGGCTAATCAGCCCCAGCATTTT	CASSIGQANQPQHF
TRBV9	TRBJ2-1	NA	TGTGCCAGCAGCGTAGGCGGTAGCGGAACCTACAATGAGCAGTTCTTC	CASSVGGSGTYNEQFF
TRBV7-9	TRBJ2-7	TRBD1	TGTGCCAGCAGCTCCCGGACAGGGTTCGACGAGCAGTACTTC	CASSSRTGFDEQYF
TRBV4-3	TRBJ2-3	NA	TGCGCCAGCAGCCAAGATCGGGCGGGAACCACAGATACGCAGTATTTT	CASSQDRAGTTDTQYF
TRBV21-1	TRBJ1-5	NA	TGTGCCAGCAGCACGGCAGGGTGTCAGCCCCAGCATTTT	CASSTAGCQPQHF
TRBV6-1	TRBJ1-2	TRBD1	TGTGCCAGCAGTTTCCGACAGGGGGCAGGTGGCTACACCTTC	CASSFRQGAGGYTF
TRBV15	TRBJ2-1	TRBD2	TGTGCCACCAGCAGACGGACCGGGACTAGCGTGAATGAGCAGTTCTTC	CATSRRTGTSVNEQFF
TRBV6-1	TRBJ2-1	NA	TGTGCCAGCAGTGACGGCGGGGGCTTTGAGCAGTTCTTC	CASSDGGGFEQFF
TRBV11-2	TRBJ1-5	TRBD1	TGTGCCAGCAGCTTAGTACGAGACAGGGCGTTCTCCAGCAATCAGCCCCAGCATTTT	CASSLVRDRAFSSNQPQHF
TRBV30	TRBJ2-1	TRBD2	TGTGCCTGGAGTGTACGGGGGGGCAATGAGCAGTTCTTC	CAWSVRGGNEQFF
TRBV7-9	TRBJ2-3	TRBD2	TGTGCCAGCAGCTTAGCGGGAGGGCCCACAGATACGCAGTATTTT	CASSLAGGPTDTQYF
TRBV6-6	TRBJ2-7	NA	TGTGCCAGCAGTTACGCTAACAGCGAGCAGTACTTC	CASSYANSEQYF
TRBV30	TRBJ1-6	TRBD1	TGTGCCTGGAGTGTACGTGGACAGGGGGATTTTTATAATTCACCCCTCCACTTT	CAWSVRGQGDFYNSPLHF
TRBV5-4	TRBJ1-4	TRBD1	TGTGCCAGCAGCTTCTTCAGACAGGGGGCTAACGAAAAACTGTTTTTT	CASSFFRQGANEKLFF
TRBV30	TRBJ2-1	TRBD1	TGTGCCTGGAGCCGGACAGGGACCTACAATGAGCAGTTCTTC	CAWSRTGTYNEQFF
TRBV7-3	TRBJ2-1	TRBD2	TGTGCCAGCAGCTTAAAGTGGGAGGGCCGAGGTAATGAGCAGTTCTTC	CASSLKWEGRGNEQFF
TRBV9	TRBJ2-7	NA	TGTGCCAGCAGCCCCGGGTCTAGTCACGAGCAGTACTTC	CASSPGSSHEQYF
TRBV7-9	TRBJ1-6	TRBD1	TGTGCCAGCAGCCCCGGGGACAGAGGCCTCTATAATTCACCCCTCCACTTT	CASSPGDRGLYNSPLHF
TRBV30	TRBJ1-4	TRBD1	TGTGCCGGGGCCGTGACAGGGGATGAAAAACTGTTTTTT	CAGAVTGDEKLFF
TRBV7-9	TRBJ1-1	NA	TGTGCCAGCAGCTTAGGAGGGCTTCCTACTGAAGCTTTCTTT	CASSLGGLPTEAFF
TRBV20-1	TRBJ1-4	NA	TGCAGTGCTAGCTCTCCTGAAAAACTGTTTTTT	CSASSPEKLFF
TRBV7-2	TRBJ2-7	NA	TGTGCCAGCAGCCCGAGGACGGGAAGCTCCTACGAGCAGTACTTC	CASSPRTGSSYEQYF
TRBV30	TRBJ1-6	NA	TGTGCCTCAACCTACTACGGCACAGGTGCAAATTCACCCCTCCACTTT	CASTYYGTGANSPLHF
TRBV6-1	TRBJ1-6	NA	TGTGCCAGCAGTGAGCATCGAGCGTCAGGGGTGGTCGGTTCACCCCTCCACTTT	CASSEHRASGVVGSPLHF
TRBV30	TRBJ1-2	NA	TGTGCCTGGACGGGAGGAAACTATGGCTACACCTTC	CAWTGGNYGYTF
TRBV6-1	TRBJ2-7	NA	TGTGCCAGCAGTCGGGACTACAGGGATTACGAGCAGTACTTC	CASSRDYRDYEQYF
TRBV7-3	TRBJ2-1	NA	TGTGCCAGCAGCACGCAGGGAGGACGCTCCTACAATGAGCAGTTCTTC	CASSTQGGRSYNEQFF
TRBV19	TRBJ2-2	NA	TGTGCCAGTAGTATAGCCAGTAACACCGGGGAGCTGTTTTTT	CASSIASNTGELFF
TRBV5-1	TRBJ2-3	TRBD2	TGCGCCAGCAGCAAACTAGCGGGAGATACGCAGTATTTT	CASSKLAGDTQYF
TRBV7-3	TRBJ1-1	NA	TGTGCCAGCAGCTTAAGTATTATAGGACAGTCTGAAGCTTTCTTT	CASSLSIIGQSEAFF
TRBV6-5	TRBJ1-1	TRBD1	TGTGCCAGCAGGACGACAGGGGAATCGGATTTCTTT	CASRTTGESDFF
TRBV11-2	TRBJ2-3	NA	TGTGCCAGCAGCTTGTCGCGGGGAGGCACAGATACGCAGTATTTT	CASSLSRGGTDTQYF
TRBV12-5	TRBJ1-4	TRBD1	TGTGCTAGTGGTTTCTTGACAGGGGGCGATTGGAAACTGTTTTTT	CASGFLTGGDWKLFF
TRBV7-2	TRBJ1-1	NA	TGTGCCAGCGGCACAGGGTTGAACACTGAAGCTTTCTTT	CASGTGLNTEAFF
TRBV5-6	TRBJ1-1	NA	TGTGCCAGCAGCTCCCCCGGGAGAAGTGAAGCTTTCTTT	CASSSPGRSEAFF
TRBV5-6	TRBJ1-1	NA	TGTGCCAGCAGCACCGGACAAGGGTTCACTGAAGCTTTCTTT	CASSTGQGFTEAFF
TRBV30	TRBJ2-7	TRBD1	TGTGCCTGGAGCAGGGACAGGGTCGGGGGAGAGCAGTACTTC	CAWSRDRVGGEQYF
TRBV27	TRBJ2-2	NA	TGTGCCAGCAGTTCCCACAGGGAAACCGGGGAGCTGTTTTTT	CASSSHRETGELFF
TRBV27	TRBJ1-4	NA	TGTGCCAGCAGAGAGCGTCCATGGGGAGCAACTAATGAAAAACTGTTTTTT	CASRERPWGATNEKLFF
TRBV30	TRBJ1-6	TRBD1	TGTGCCTGGAGACAGGGGGATAATTCACCCCTCCACTTT	CAWRQGDNSPLHF
TRBV7-9	TRBJ1-4	NA	TGTGCCAGCAGCTTAAGGAACAGTGCACTGTTTTTT	CASSLRNSALFF
TRBV4-3	TRBJ2-3	TRBD2	TGCGCCAGCAGCCGGTTCGGGGGGGGGACAGATACGCAGTATTTT	CASSRFGGGTDTQYF
TRBV6-5	TRBJ2-7	NA	TGTGCCAGCAGTGTACATACCTATCCGGAGCAGCAGTACTTC	CASSVHTYPEQQYF
TRBV13	TRBJ1-1	TRBD1	TGTGCCAGCAGCTTAGGGGCCAGGGGGTGGAACACTGAAGCTTTCTTT	CASSLGARGWNTEAFF
TRBV2	TRBJ2-2	NA	TGTGCCAGCAGCGGACTTCGGACCGGGGAGCTGTTTTTT	CASSGLRTGELFF